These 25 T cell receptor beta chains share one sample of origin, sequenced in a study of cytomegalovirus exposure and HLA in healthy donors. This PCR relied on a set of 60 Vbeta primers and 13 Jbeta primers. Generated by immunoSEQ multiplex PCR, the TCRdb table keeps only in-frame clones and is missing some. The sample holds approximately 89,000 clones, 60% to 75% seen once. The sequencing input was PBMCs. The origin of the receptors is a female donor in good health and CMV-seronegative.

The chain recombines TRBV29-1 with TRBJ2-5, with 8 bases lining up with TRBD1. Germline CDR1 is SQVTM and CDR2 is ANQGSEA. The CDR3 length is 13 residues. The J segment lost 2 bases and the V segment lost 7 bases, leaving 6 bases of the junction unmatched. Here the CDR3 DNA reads TGCAGCGCTAGAAGGACAGGGCAAGAGACCCAGTACTTC. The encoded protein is CSARRTGQETQYF.

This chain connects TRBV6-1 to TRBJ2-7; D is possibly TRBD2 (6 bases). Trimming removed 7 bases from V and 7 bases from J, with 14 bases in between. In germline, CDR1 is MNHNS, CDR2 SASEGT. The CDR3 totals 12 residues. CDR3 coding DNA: TGTGCCAGCAAGGGACCGAGCGGGGAGCAGTACTTC. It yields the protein CASKGPSGEQYF.

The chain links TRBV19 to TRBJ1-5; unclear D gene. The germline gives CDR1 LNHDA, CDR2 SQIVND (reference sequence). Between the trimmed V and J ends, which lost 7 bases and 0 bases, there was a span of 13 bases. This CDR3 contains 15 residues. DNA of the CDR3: TGTGCCAGTACCACAACACAATATAGCAATCAGCCCCAGCATTTT. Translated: CASTTTQYSNQPQHF.

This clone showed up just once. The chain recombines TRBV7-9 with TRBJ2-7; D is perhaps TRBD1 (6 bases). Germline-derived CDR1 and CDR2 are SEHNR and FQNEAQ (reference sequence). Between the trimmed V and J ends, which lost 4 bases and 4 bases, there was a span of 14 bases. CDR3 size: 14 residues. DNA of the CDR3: TGTGCCAGCAGCTCAGTATCACAGGGTTACGAGCAGTACTTC. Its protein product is CASSSVSQGYEQYF.

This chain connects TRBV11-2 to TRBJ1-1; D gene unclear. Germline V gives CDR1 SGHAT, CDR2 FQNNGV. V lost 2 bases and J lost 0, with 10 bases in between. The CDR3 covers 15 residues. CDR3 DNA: TGTGCCAGCAGCTTACAGCCTGACATGAACACTGAAGCTTTCTTT. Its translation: CASSLQPDMNTEAFF.

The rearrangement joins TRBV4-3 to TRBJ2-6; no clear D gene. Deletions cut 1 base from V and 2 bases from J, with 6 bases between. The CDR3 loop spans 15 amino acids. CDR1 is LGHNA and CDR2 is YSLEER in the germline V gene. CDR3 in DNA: TGCGCCAGCAGCCAAGTTATAGCTGGGGCCAACGTCCTGACTTTC. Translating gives CASSQVIAGANVLTF.

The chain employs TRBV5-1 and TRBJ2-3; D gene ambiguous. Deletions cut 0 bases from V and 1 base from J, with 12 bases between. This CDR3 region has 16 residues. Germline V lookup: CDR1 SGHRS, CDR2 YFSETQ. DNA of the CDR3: TGCGCCAGCAGCTTGGATGGCGGATGGGGCACAGATACGCAGTATTTT. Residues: CASSLDGGWGTDTQYF. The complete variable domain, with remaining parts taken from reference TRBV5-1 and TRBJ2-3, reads KAGVTQTPRYLIKTRGQQVTLSCSPISGHRSVSWYQQTPGQGLQFLFEYFSETQRNKGNFPGRFSGRQFSNSRSEMNVSTLELGDSALYLCASSLDGGWGTDTQYFGPGTRLTVL.

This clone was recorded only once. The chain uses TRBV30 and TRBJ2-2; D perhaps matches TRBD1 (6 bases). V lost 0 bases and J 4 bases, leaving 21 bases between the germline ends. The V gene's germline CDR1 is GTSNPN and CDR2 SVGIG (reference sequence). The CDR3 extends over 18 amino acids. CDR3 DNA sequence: TGTGCCTGGAGTGTACAAAAAAGGGCGACAGGATTCACCGGGGAGCTGTTTTTT. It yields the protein CAWSVQKRATGFTGELFF.

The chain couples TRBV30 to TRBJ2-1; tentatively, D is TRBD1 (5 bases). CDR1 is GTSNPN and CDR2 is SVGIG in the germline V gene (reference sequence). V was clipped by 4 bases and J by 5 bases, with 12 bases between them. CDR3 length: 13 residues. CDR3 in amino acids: CAWTRVGDNEQFF. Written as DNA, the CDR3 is TGTGCCTGGACCAGGGTTGGCGACAATGAGCAGTTCTTC.

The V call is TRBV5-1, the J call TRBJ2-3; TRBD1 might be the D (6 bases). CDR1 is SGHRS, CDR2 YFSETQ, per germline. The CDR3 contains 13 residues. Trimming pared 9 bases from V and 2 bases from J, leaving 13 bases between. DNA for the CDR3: TGCGCCACAGGGGCTAGAACCACAGATACGCAGTATTTT. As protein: CATGARTTDTQYF.

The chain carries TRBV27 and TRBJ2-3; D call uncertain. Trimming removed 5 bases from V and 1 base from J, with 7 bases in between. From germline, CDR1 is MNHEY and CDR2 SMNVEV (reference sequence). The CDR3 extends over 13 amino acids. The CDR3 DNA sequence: TGTGCCAGCAGTCTTATTGGCACAGATACGCAGTATTTT. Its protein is CASSLIGTDTQYF.

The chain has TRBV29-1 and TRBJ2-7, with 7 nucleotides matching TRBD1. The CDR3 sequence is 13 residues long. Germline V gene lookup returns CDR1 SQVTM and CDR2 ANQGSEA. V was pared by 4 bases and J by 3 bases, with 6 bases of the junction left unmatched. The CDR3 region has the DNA TGCAGCGTTGCTGATGGGACAGTCTACGAGCAGTACTTC. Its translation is CSVADGTVYEQYF.

The CDR3 protein is CASSQRVVNTEAFF. CDR3 bases: TGTGCCAGCAGCCAACGGGTGGTGAACACTGAAGCTTTCTTT. The chain has TRBV7-9 and TRBJ1-1, with D unclear. The CDR3 runs to 14 residues. Trimming removed 5 bases at V and 0 bases at J, with 10 bases between. From germline, CDR1 is SEHNR and CDR2 FQNEAQ (reference sequence).

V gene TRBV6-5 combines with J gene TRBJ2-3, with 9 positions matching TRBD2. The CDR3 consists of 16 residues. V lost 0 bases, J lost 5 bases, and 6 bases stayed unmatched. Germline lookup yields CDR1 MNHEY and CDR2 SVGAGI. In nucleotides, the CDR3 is TGTGCCAGCAGTTACTCCGGGGCGGGGGGGCAAGATACGCAGTATTTT. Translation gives CASSYSGAGGQDTQYF.

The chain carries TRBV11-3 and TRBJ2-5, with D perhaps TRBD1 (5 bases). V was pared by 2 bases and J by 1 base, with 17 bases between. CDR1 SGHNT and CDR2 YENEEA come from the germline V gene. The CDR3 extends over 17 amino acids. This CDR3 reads CASSLFVQGPLQETQYF. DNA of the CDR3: TGTGCCAGCAGCTTATTCGTCCAGGGTCCCCTCCAAGAGACCCAGTACTTC.

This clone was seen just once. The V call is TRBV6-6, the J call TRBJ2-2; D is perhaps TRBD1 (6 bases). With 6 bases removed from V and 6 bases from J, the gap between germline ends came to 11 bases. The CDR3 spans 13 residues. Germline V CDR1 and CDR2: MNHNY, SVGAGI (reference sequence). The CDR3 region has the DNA TGTGCCAGCAGCCCCAGGGGTTCCGGGGAGCTGTTTTTT. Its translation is CASSPRGSGELFF.

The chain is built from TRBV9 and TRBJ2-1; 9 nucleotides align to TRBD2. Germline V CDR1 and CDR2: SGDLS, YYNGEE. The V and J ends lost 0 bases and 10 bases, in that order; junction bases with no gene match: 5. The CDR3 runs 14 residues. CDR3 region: CASSVGTSGPEQFF. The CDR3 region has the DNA TGTGCCAGCAGCGTAGGAACTAGCGGGCCCGAGCAGTTCTTC.

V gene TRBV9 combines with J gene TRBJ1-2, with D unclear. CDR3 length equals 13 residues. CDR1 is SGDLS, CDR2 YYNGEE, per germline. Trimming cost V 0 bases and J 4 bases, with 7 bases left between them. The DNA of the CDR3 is TGTGCCAGCAGCGTAGGCGGGCCCTATGGCTACACCTTC. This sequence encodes CASSVGGPYGYTF.

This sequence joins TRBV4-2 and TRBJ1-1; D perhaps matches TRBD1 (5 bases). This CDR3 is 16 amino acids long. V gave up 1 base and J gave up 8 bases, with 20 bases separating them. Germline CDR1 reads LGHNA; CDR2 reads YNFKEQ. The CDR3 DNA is TGTGCCAGCAGCCAAGGACTCGGGACGGGGGACCCAGAAGCTTTCTTT. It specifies CASSQGLGTGDPEAFF.

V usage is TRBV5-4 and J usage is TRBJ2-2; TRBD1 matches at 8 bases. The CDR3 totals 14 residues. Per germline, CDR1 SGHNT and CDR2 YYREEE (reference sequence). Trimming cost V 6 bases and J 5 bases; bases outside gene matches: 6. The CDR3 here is CASKWTGSTGELFF. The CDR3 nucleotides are TGTGCCAGCAAGTGGACAGGGAGTACCGGGGAGCTGTTTTTT.

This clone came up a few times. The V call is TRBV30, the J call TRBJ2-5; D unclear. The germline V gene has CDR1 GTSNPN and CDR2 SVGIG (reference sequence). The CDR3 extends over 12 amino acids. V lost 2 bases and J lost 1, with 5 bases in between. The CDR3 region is CAWSRSQETQYF. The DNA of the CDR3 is TGTGCCTGGAGTCGGTCCCAAGAGACCCAGTACTTC.

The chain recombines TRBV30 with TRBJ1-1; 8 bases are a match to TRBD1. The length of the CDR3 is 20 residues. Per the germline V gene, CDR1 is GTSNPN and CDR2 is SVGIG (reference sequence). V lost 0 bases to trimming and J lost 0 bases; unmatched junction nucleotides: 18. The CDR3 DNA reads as TGTGCCTGGAGTGTACCTAGATCGTGGACAGGGCCGATTATGAACACTGAAGCTTTCTTT. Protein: CAWSVPRSWTGPIMNTEAFF. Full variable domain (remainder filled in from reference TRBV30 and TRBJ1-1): SQTIHQWPATLVQPVGSPLSLECTVEGTSNPNLYWYRQAAGRGLQLLFYSVGIGQISSEVPQNLSASRPQDRQFILSSKKLLLSDSGFYLCAWSVPRSWTGPIMNTEAFFGQGTRLTVV.

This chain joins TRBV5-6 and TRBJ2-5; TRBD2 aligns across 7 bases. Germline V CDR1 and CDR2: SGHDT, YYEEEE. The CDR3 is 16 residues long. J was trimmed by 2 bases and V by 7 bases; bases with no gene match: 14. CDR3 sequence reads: CASRLLGASGQETQYF. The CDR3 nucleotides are TGTGCCAGCCGACTTCTCGGGGCTAGCGGACAAGAGACCCAGTACTTC.

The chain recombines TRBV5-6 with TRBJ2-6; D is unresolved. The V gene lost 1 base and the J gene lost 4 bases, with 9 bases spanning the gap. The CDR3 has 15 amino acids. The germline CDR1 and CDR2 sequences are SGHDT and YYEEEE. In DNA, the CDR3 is TGTGCCAGCAGCTTGTCCGGGTCCGGGGCCAACGTCCTGACTTTC. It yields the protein CASSLSGSGANVLTF.

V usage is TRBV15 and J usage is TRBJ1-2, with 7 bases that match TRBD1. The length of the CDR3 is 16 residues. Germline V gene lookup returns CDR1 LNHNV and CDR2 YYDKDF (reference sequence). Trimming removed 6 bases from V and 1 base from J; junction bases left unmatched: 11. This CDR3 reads CATSNITGAGNYGYTF. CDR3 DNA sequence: TGTGCCACCAGTAACATAACAGGGGCGGGTAACTATGGCTACACCTTC.